Listed here are 7 T cell receptor beta chains from one sample, sequenced in a study of early T cells in non-severe SARS-CoV-2 infection. In TCRdb, the 5' RACE reads were re-called with MiXCR into one record per CDR3 protein. The data show tens of thousands of distinct CDR3 sequences, with 11% seen just once and roughly 10% held by the top ten. Sequencing used whole blood. These receptor sequences come from an adult who was a healthcare worker with PCR-confirmed SARS-CoV-2 infection or an uninfected control (not recorded which).

A word on this clonotype: A much larger clone is a single base away; this may be a read error. The chain recombines TRBV28 with TRBJ2-3; TRBD2 might be the D (5 bases). The CDR3 sequence is 12 residues long. Germline assignment: CDR1 MDHEN and CDR2 SYDVKM. V lost 11 bases and J 2 bases, leaving 11 bases between the germline ends. The CDR3 DNA reads as TGTGCCGCCGGGGATCACACAGATACGCAGTATTTT. Protein: CAAGDHTDTQYF.

The sample holds many counts of this clonotype. This sequence joins TRBV12-3 or TRBV12-4 and TRBJ2-1; D not resolved. The CDR3 sequence is 14 residues long. V shed 9 bases and J shed 4 bases, with 16 bases lying between them. The CDR3: CASSPGNSYNEQFF. The CDR3 region has the DNA TGTGCCAGTTCCCCTGGTAATTCTTACAATGAGCAGTTCTTC.

A few counts support this clonotype. The chain combines TRBV28 with TRBJ1-2, with 9 bases fitting TRBD1. The CDR3 has 13 residues. Germline V gives CDR1 MDHEN, CDR2 SYDVKM. Trimming took 6 bases from V and 4 from J; bases not matched to a gene: 3. The CDR3 DNA sequence: TGTGCCAGCAGGGGACAGGGAACCTATGGCTACACCTTC. It yields the protein CASRGQGTYGYTF.

This chain links TRBV27 with TRBJ2-1; 13 positions match TRBD2. Per the germline V gene, CDR1 is MNHEY and CDR2 is SMNVEV (reference sequence). The J segment lost 7 bases and the V segment lost 4 bases, leaving 10 bases of the junction unmatched. This CDR3 contains 17 residues. CDR3 coding DNA: TGTGCCAGCAGTTATTTGCCCGGGACTAGCGGGATGAATGAGCAGTTCTTC. Translation: CASSYLPGTSGMNEQFF.

This clonotype was observed many times. The chain links TRBV12-3 or TRBV12-4 to TRBJ2-7; D uncertain. The CDR3 contains 15 residues. The ends were cut back, 7 bases at V and 2 bases at J, with 18 bases in the middle. CDR3 loop: CASTPTRKGTYEQYF. As DNA, the CDR3 is TGTGCCAGCACCCCCACAAGGAAAGGGACCTACGAGCAGTACTTC.

This clonotype was seen many times. The CDR3 coding sequence is TGTGCCAGCAGTCCCGACGGTACCTATGGCTACACCTTC. As protein: CASSPDGTYGYTF. The V call is TRBV12-3 or TRBV12-4, the J call TRBJ1-2; the D is unclear. V was clipped by 5 bases and J by 4 bases, with 11 bases between them. The CDR3 runs 13 residues.

A note on this clonotype: A much larger clone lies a single base off, so this may be a read error. V gene TRBV3-1 combines with J gene TRBJ2-3; D is ambiguous. This CDR3 is built from 15 residues. Germline V CDR1 and CDR2: LGHDT, YNNKEL (reference sequence). The V end was cut by 1 base, the J end by 5 bases, with 13 bases between. The CDR3 loop reads CASSQGGNYRDTQYF. CDR3 DNA: TGTGCCAGCAGCCAAGGAGGTAACTACCGAGATACGCAGTATTTT.